The 3 T cell receptor beta chains given below trace back to one sample, sequenced in a study of radiotherapy plus CTLA-4 blockade in lung cancer. Clones were read by immunoSEQ multiplex PCR, and TCRdb kept only the in-frame ones, dropping some. This table has 48,000 or so clones, about 83% appearing once. The sequences come from peripheral blood, collected from a patient treated with radiotherapy plus ipilimumab. These receptors all come from a human donor with non-small cell lung cancer whose response to radiotherapy plus ipilimumab could not be evaluated.

CDR3 DNA sequence: TGTGCCACCCTCCCCGGGACAGATTATAATTCACCCCTCCACTTT. Protein: CATLPGTDYNSPLHF. The chain joins TRBV13 to TRBJ1-6; the match to TRBD1 covers 7 bases. The CDR3 is made up of 15 amino acids. V lost 10 bases and J lost 4; bases outside the gene matches: 10. From germline, CDR1 is PRHDT and CDR2 FYEKMQ (reference sequence).

The genes are TRBV9 and TRBJ2-1, with a possible D match to TRBD1 (6 bases). Per germline, CDR1 SGDLS and CDR2 YYNGEE. The CDR3 is 16 amino acids. The ends were cut back, 2 bases at V and 0 bases at J, with 12 bases in the middle. The DNA for the CDR3 is TGTGCCAGCAGCGTCCGAGAAGGGGGCTCCTACAATGAGCAGTTCTTC. It specifies CASSVREGGSYNEQFF. The full variable domain, completed using reference TRBV9 and TRBJ2-1, is DSGVTQTPKHLITATGQRVTLRCSPRSGDLSVYWYQQSLDQGLQFLIQYYNGEERAKGNILERFSAQQFPDLHSELNLSSLELGDSALYFCASSVREGGSYNEQFFGPGTRLTVL.

V and J are TRBV7-2 and TRBJ2-5; D possibly corresponds to TRBD1 (6 bases). The V end was cut by 1 base, the J end by 2 bases, with 23 bases between. The CDR3 sequence is 19 residues long. Germline V gene lookup returns CDR1 SGHTA and CDR2 FQGNSA. CDR3: CASSLGPGYSLGTQETQYF. CDR3 coding DNA: TGTGCCAGCAGCTTAGGGCCCGGGTACTCCTTGGGGACACAAGAGACCCAGTACTTC.